These 22 T cell receptor beta chains came from one sample sequenced in a study of T cells in Graves' hyperthyroidism and ophthalmopathy (dated by TCRdb to the late 2010s). Libraries came from multiplex PCR. The data were produced on an Illumina HiSeq 2000. TCR beta CDR3 regions were amplified from RNA transcripts. The TCR CDR3 was subjected to a first round of RT-PCR using the HTBI primer set and the Qiagen OneStep RT-PCR kit. TCRdb ran its own pipeline on the public reads, namely fastp trimming at Q25 and MiXCR clone calling, and kept in-frame beta chains. A single entry per CDR3 protein holds the most common genes and DNA from its merged rows. Recorded for this sample are 600,000 to 700,000 distinct CDR3 sequences; 45% of them occurred a single time. Less than 9.5% of the sample lies in the top ten. Material: peripheral blood or thyroid tissue (not recorded which). These receptors were taken from an adult man with Graves' disease, either hyperthyroidism or ophthalmopathy (not recorded which).

The rearrangement uses TRBV19 and TRBJ2-5, with TRBD2 as a possible D gene (5 bases). Germline lookup yields CDR1 LNHDA and CDR2 SQIVND (reference sequence). The CDR3 is made up of 16 amino acids. With 10 bases removed from V and 0 bases from J, the gap between germline ends came to 21 bases. The chain's CDR3 is CATAGRWGMNQETQYF. CDR3 DNA sequence: TGTGCCACCGCGGGCCGCTGGGGTATGAACCAAGAGACCCAGTACTTC.

Details on this clonotype: Given a much more abundant clone one base away, this may be a read error. This rearrangement joins TRBV15 to TRBJ2-7; TRBD1 aligns across 9 bases. The CDR3 contains 14 residues. Looked up from germline, CDR1 is LNHNV and CDR2 is YYDKDF (reference sequence). The ends lost 5 bases at V and 2 bases at J; junction bases unmatched: 4. CDR3 in amino acids: CATSSWDRAYEQYF. The CDR3 region has the DNA TGTGCCACCAGCTCCTGGGACAGGGCCTACGAGCAGTACTTC.

This clonotype was detected a few times. The chain uses TRBV7-9 and TRBJ2-5, with D perhaps matching TRBD2 (6 bases). CDR3 length: 14 residues. V was shortened by 4 bases and J by 0 bases, with 9 bases between the two germline ends. Germline-derived CDR1 and CDR2 are SEHNR and FQNEAQ (reference sequence). CDR3 sequence reads: CASSYVADQETQYF. The CDR3 DNA reads TGTGCCAGCAGCTACGTAGCGGACCAAGAGACCCAGTACTTC.

The V call is TRBV24-1, the J call TRBJ1-2; unclear D gene. Germline V CDR1 and CDR2: KGHDR, SFDVKD. This CDR3 contains 13 residues. CDR3 in DNA: TGTGCTAGTGGCGGCACCGCTAACTATGGCTACACCTTC. It encodes CASGGTANYGYTF.

This sequence joins TRBV7-3 and TRBJ2-5; TRBD2 matches 11 bases. The CDR3 runs 15 residues. Germline V gene data show CDR1 as SGHTA and CDR2 as FQGTGA. The V and J ends lost 5 bases and 2 bases, in that order; junction bases with no gene match: 4. The CDR3 bases are TGTGCCAGCAGCCCGGGACTAGCGGATCAAGAGACCCAGTACTTC. Translating gives CASSPGLADQETQYF.

Comments on this clonotype: No conserved phenylalanine or tryptophan is present at the end of the CDR3, so a read error is the likely explanation. The limits of the CDR3 on the DNA are not certain, so only TCRdb's listed CDR3 is given. The chain has TRBV7-9 and TRBJ1-6. The germline CDR1 and CDR2 sequences are SEHNR and FQNEAQ (reference sequence). The CDR3 has 12 residues if both end residues are counted. CDR3 region: CASSVGGRADFY.

V gene TRBV5-6 combines with J gene TRBJ1-6; 7 positions match TRBD1. The CDR3 contains 15 residues. The trim removed 7 bases at V and 4 bases at J, leaving 8 bases unmatched. The germline CDR1 and CDR2 sequences are SGHDT and YYEEEE. CDR3 in amino acids: CASETMGQYNSPLHF. CDR3 bases: TGTGCCAGCGAGACTATGGGACAGTATAATTCACCCCTCCACTTT.

In its sample, this clonotype was seen once. The chain carries TRBV29-1 and TRBJ1-1; TRBD1 matches 7 bases. CDR1 is SQVTM and CDR2 is ANQGSEA in the germline V gene. V gave up 2 bases and J gave up 5 bases; unmatched junction bases: 5. The CDR3 sequence is 13 residues long. CDR3 loop: CSVESGQRTEAFF. CDR3 coding DNA: TGCAGCGTTGAATCGGGACAGCGGACTGAAGCTTTCTTT.

Points on this clonotype: Relative to the germline gene, one junction end is altered; a read error may explain this. The rearrangement uses TRBV2 and TRBJ2-2, with D unclear. Germline V gene lookup returns CDR1 SNHLY and CDR2 FYNNEI. The CDR3 is 14 residues long. The CDR3 spells CASREAGLTGELFF. The CDR3 DNA sequence: TGTGCCAGCAGGGAAGCAGGCCTCACCGGGGAGCTGTTTTTT.

V gene TRBV15 combines with J gene TRBJ1-1; D is unclear. Germline CDR1 reads LNHNV; CDR2 reads YYDKDF (reference sequence). The CDR3 is 14 amino acids. Trimming cost V 3 bases and J 1 base, with 9 bases left between them. The CDR3 nucleotides read TGTGCCACCAGCAGCTCCCCGGGGAACACTGAAGCTTTCTTT. Residues: CATSSSPGNTEAFF.

This clonotype was seen repeatedly, ten times or more. CDR3 in amino acids: CASSAGRVNSPLHF. The DNA for the CDR3 is TGTGCCAGCAGTGCCGGGAGGGTAAATTCACCCCTCCACTTT. This sequence joins TRBV2 and TRBJ1-6; D ambiguous. The CDR3 contains 14 residues. Germline loops: CDR1 SNHLY, CDR2 FYNNEI. Trimming shortened V by 4 bases and J by 7 bases, and 11 bases separated the two germline ends.

V usage is TRBV6-5 and J usage is TRBJ2-5; tentatively, D is TRBD1 (5 bases). The CDR3 runs 13 residues. Germline lookup yields CDR1 MNHEY and CDR2 SVGAGI. Trimming removed 0 bases at V and 5 bases at J, with 7 bases between. CDR3 protein: CASSYSQGETQYF. Here the CDR3 DNA reads TGTGCCAGCAGTTACTCCCAGGGCGAGACCCAGTACTTC.

This clonotype was seen only a few times. The chain has TRBV19 and TRBJ1-2, with TRBD1 matching 8 bases. V gave up 5 bases and J gave up 2 bases; unmatched junction bases: 7. The length of the CDR3 is 15 residues. Germline lookup yields CDR1 LNHDA and CDR2 SQIVND (reference sequence). DNA of the CDR3: TGTGCCAGTAGTTCACCGGACAGGGTAAACTATGGCTACACCTTC. Translated: CASSSPDRVNYGYTF.

This clonotype occurred a few times. This sequence joins TRBV7-9 and TRBJ1-4; tentatively, D is TRBD1 (5 bases). The CDR3 is made up of 17 amino acids. V was trimmed by 4 bases and J by 8 bases, leaving 23 bases between them. CDR1 is SEHNR, CDR2 FQNEAQ, per germline (reference sequence). The CDR3 DNA reads TGTGCCAGCAGCTCGCCTAGGGACGCGGTAGGACGGGAAAAACTGTTTTTT. It encodes CASSSPRDAVGREKLFF.

The chain recombines TRBV9 with TRBJ2-7, with 7 bases matching TRBD2. CDR1 and CDR2 from the germline V gene are SGDLS and YYNGEE. The V gene end was trimmed by 1 base and the J gene end by 1 base; junction bases not matched to a gene: 5. The CDR3 has 15 amino acids. The CDR3 DNA reads TGTGCCAGCAGCGTAATGGCGGGGGTGTCCTACGAGCAGTACTTC. The encoded protein is CASSVMAGVSYEQYF.

About this clonotype: This clone may be a read error of a much larger clone one base away. V gene TRBV7-8 combines with J gene TRBJ2-5, with D uncertain. Germline V gene data show CDR1 as SGHVS and CDR2 as FQNEAQ. This CDR3 region has 13 residues. Trimming took off 6 bases at V and 4 bases at J, with 12 bases between the two ends. Here the CDR3 reads CASSSRFGETQYF. CDR3 sequence (DNA): TGTGCCAGCAGTTCTAGATTTGGAGAGACCCAGTACTTC. The variable domain in full, completed from reference TRBV7-8 and TRBJ2-5, reads GAGVSQSPRYKVAKRGQDVALRCDPISGHVSLFWYQQALGQGPEFLTYFQNEAQLDKSGLPSDRFFAERPEGSVSTLKIQRTQQEDSAVYLCASSSRFGETQYFGPGTRLLVL.

The chain is built from TRBV10-3 and TRBJ1-6, with a tentative D call TRBD1 (5 bases). CDR3 length equals 15 residues. The V gene's germline CDR1 is ENHRY and CDR2 SYGVKD. V lost 4 bases and J lost 3, with 10 bases in between. CDR3 coding DNA: TGTGCCATCAGTGCTGGGACGGGCTATAATTCACCCCTCCACTTT. Encoded protein: CAISAGTGYNSPLHF.

This clonotype came up a few times. The chain links TRBV7-3 to TRBJ2-5; D could derive from TRBD1 or TRBD2 (5 bases each). V lost 5 bases and J 4 bases, leaving 14 bases between the germline ends. The length of the CDR3 is 14 residues. In germline, CDR1 is SGHTA, CDR2 FQGTGA. The CDR3 spells CASSPGPEAETQYF. The CDR3, as DNA: TGTGCCAGCAGCCCGGGACCGGAGGCAGAGACCCAGTACTTC.

This clonotype was seen a handful of times. The chain has TRBV20-1 and TRBJ1-5; D is unresolved. Trimming stripped 5 bases from V and 0 bases from J, with 14 bases between. Germline values: CDR1 DFQATT, CDR2 SNEGSKA (reference sequence). CDR3 length: 15 residues. The CDR3 spells CSAGGSADSNQPQHF. In DNA, the CDR3 is TGCAGTGCTGGAGGGTCAGCGGATAGCAATCAGCCCCAGCATTTT.

This clonotype was detected only a few times. CDR3 coding DNA: TGTGCCAGCAGGAAGGACGTTAATCAGCCCCAGCATTTT. It encodes CASRKDVNQPQHF. The V call is TRBV12-3 or TRBV12-4, the J call TRBJ1-5; unclear D gene. Trimming shortened V by 6 bases and J by 4 bases, and 10 bases separated the two germline ends. The length of the CDR3 is 13 residues.

The gene calls are TRBV12-3 or TRBV12-4 and TRBJ1-5; D is unclear. The V gene lost 7 bases and the J gene lost 3 bases, with 7 bases spanning the gap. CDR3 size: 12 residues. In DNA, the CDR3 is TGTGCCAGCAATCGGCCCAATCAGCCCCAGCATTTT. Its translation is CASNRPNQPQHF.

This clonotype was seen a handful of times. The CDR3 loop is CASRPTGSSGNTIYF. The CDR3 DNA follows: TGTGCCAGCAGACCGACGGGGAGCTCTGGAAACACCATATATTTT. The chain has TRBV10-3 and TRBJ1-3; D unresolved. Trimming removed 10 bases from V and 0 bases from J, with 16 bases in between. Germline assignment: CDR1 ENHRY and CDR2 SYGVKD. This CDR3 comprises 15 residues.